This T cell receptor beta chain was observed in a study of T cell responses to AZD1222 COVID-19 vaccine. Concerning this clone: Its target is not known.

Produced via immunoSEQ multiplex PCR; TCRdb's table is partial and in-frame only. This sample has about 130,000 clones, with roughly 91% found just once. The germline V gene has CDR1 SGHDT and CDR2 YYEEEE. The CDR3 loop spans 15 amino acids. Trimming cost V 0 bases and J 2 bases, with 9 bases left between them. The study, taken as a whole, reports: The reported proportion of spike-specific TCRs targeting unmutated variant regions was nearly half. Repertoire sampling was restricted to post-peak T cell response timepoints.

The receptor's source is an adult who received the AZD1222 COVID-19 vaccine. The starting material was peripheral blood, obtained 28 days after the second AZD1222 dose. The chain employs TRBV5-6 and TRBJ1-5, with TRBD1 as a possible D gene (5 bases). DNA for the CDR3: TGTGCCAGCAGCTTGGGGGGCTGGGGCAATCAGCCCCAGCATTTT. Its protein product is CASSLGGWGNQPQHF.